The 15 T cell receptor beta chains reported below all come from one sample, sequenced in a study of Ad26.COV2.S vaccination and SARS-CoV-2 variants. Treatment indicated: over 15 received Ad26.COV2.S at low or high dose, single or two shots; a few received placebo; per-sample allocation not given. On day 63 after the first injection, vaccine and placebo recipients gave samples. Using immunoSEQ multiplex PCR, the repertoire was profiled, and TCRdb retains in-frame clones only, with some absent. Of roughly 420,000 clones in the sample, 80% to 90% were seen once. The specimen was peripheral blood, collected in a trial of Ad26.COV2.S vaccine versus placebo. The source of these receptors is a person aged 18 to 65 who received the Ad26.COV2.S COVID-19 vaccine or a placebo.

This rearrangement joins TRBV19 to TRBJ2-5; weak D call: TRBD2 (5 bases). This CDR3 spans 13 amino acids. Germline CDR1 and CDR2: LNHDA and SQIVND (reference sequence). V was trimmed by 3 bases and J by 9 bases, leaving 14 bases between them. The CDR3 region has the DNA TGTGCCAGTAGTATTATCCAGGAGGCGCCCCAGTACTTC. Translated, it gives CASSIIQEAPQYF.

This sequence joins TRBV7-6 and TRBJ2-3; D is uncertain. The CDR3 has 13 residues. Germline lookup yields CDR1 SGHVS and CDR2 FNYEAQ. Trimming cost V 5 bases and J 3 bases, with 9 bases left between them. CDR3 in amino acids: CASSAVGTDTQYF. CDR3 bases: TGTGCCAGCAGCGCGGTTGGGACAGATACGCAGTATTTT.

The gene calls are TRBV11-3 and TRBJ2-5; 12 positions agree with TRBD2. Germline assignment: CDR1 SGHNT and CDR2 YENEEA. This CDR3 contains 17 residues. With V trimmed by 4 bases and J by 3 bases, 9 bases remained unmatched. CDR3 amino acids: CASSSLTSGRLEETQYF. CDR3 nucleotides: TGTGCCAGCAGCTCTCTGACTAGCGGGAGATTAGAAGAGACCCAGTACTTC.

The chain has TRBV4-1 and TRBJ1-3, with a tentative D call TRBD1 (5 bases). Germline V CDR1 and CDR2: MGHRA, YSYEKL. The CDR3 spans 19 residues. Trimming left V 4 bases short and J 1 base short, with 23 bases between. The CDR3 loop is CASSPSSLSGPFSGNTIYF. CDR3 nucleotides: TGCGCCAGCAGCCCATCAAGTTTGTCGGGACCCTTTTCTGGAAACACCATATATTTT.

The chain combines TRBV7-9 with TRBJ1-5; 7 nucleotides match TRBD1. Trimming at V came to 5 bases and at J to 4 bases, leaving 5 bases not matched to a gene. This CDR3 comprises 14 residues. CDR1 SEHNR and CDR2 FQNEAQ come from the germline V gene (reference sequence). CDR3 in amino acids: CASSPGGANQPQHF. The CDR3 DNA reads TGTGCCAGCAGCCCAGGGGGAGCGAATCAGCCCCAGCATTTT. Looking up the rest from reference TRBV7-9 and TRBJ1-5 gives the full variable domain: DTGVSQNPRHKITKRGQNVTFRCDPISEHNRLYWYRQTLGQGPEFLTYFQNEAQLEKSRLLSDRFSAERPKGSFSTLEIQRTEQGDSAMYLCASSPGGANQPQHFGDGTRLSIL.

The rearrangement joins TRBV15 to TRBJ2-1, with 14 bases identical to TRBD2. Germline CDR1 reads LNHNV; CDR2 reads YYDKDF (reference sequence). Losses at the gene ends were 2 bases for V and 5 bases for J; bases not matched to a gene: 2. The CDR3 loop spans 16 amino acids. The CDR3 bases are TGTGCCACCAGCAGATCGACTAGCGGGGGGGACAATGAGCAGTTCTTC. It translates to CATSRSTSGGDNEQFF.

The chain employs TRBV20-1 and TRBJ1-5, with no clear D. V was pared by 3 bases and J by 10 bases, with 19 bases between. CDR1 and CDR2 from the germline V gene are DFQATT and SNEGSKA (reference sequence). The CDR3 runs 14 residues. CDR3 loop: CSASGGRLISPQHF. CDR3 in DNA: TGCAGTGCTAGTGGCGGACGGCTAATCAGCCCCCAGCATTTT.

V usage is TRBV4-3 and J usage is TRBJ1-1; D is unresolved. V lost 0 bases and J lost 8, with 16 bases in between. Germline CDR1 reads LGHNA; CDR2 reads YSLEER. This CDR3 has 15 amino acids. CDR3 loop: CASSQDLVRRSEAFF. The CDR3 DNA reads TGCGCCAGCAGCCAAGATTTGGTAAGGAGGAGCGAAGCTTTCTTT.

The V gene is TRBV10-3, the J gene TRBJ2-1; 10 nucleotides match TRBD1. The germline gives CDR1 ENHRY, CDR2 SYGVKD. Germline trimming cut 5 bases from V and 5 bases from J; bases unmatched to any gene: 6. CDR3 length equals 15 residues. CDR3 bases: TGTGCCATCAGTTCCGGGACAGGGGACCACAATGAGCAGTTCTTC. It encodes CAISSGTGDHNEQFF.

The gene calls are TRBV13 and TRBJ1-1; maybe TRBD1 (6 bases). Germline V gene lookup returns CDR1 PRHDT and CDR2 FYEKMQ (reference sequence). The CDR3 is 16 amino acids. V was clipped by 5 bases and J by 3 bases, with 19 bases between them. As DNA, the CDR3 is TGTGCCAGCAGCCCAAGGGGGGTGGCGGGGGACACTGAAGCTTTCTTT. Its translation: CASSPRGVAGDTEAFF.

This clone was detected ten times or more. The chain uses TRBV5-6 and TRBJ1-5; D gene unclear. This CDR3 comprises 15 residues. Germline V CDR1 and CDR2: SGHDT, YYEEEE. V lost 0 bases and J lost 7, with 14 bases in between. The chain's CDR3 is CASSLGTQGVQPQHF. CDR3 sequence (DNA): TGTGCCAGCAGCTTGGGAACCCAAGGCGTCCAGCCCCAGCATTTT.

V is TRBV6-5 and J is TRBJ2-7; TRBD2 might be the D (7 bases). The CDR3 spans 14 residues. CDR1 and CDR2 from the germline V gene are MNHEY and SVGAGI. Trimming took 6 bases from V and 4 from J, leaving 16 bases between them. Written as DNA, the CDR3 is TGTGCCAGCAGGGAGCCGGGGGGCGGGTACGAGCAGTACGTC. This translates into CASREPGGGYEQYV.

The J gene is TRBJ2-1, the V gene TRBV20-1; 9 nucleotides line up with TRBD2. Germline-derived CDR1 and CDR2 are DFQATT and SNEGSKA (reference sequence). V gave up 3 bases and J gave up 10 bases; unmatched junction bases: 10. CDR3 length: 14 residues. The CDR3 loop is CSASRGGAGEEQFF. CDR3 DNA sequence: TGCAGTGCTAGTCGCGGGGGGGCCGGAGAAGAGCAGTTCTTC.

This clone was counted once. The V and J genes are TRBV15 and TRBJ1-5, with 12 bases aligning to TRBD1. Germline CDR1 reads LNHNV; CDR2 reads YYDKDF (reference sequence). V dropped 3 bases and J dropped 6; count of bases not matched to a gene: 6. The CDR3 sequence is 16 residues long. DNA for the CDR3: TGTGCCACCAGCAGGGGGGGGACAGGGGGCTTTCAGCCCCAGCATTTT. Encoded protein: CATSRGGTGGFQPQHF.

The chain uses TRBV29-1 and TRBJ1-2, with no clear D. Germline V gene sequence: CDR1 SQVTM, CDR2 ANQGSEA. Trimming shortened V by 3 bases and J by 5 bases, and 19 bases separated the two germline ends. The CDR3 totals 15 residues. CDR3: CSVEGDTEIFYGYTF. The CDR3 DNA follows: TGCAGCGTTGAGGGTGACACCGAGATCTTTTATGGCTACACCTTC.